One and the same sample provided the 12 T cell receptor beta chains below, sequenced in a study of T cell responses to AZD1222 COVID-19 vaccine. Clones were read by immunoSEQ multiplex PCR, and TCRdb kept only the in-frame ones, dropping some. The data contain about 110,000 clones, approximately 94% of them seen just once; the ten biggest clones take up about 3.1%. Sequencing was performed on peripheral blood, taken 28 days after the second AZD1222 dose. These receptors were obtained from an adult who received the AZD1222 COVID-19 vaccine.

CDR3 sequence (DNA): TGTGCCAGCTCATCAGGACAGGGGTCCCACTCTGGAAACACCATATATTTT. Translated, it gives CASSSGQGSHSGNTIYF. This sequence joins TRBV18 and TRBJ1-3; 9 nucleotides agree with TRBD1. Losses at the gene ends were 5 bases for V and 0 bases for J; bases not matched to a gene: 8. This CDR3 spans 17 amino acids. CDR1 and CDR2 from the germline V gene are KGHSH and LQKENI.

V usage is TRBV9 and J usage is TRBJ2-1; 7 bases fit TRBD2. This CDR3 has 17 amino acids. Germline V gives CDR1 SGDLS, CDR2 YYNGEE. V dropped 1 base and J dropped 7; count of bases not matched to a gene: 14. The CDR3 DNA is TGTGCCAGCAGCGTATTTAACACGGATAGGCGGGGGAATGAGCAGTTCTTC. The encoded protein is CASSVFNTDRRGNEQFF.

The V gene is TRBV4-1, the J gene TRBJ2-1; 9 bases match TRBD1. The germline CDR1 and CDR2 sequences are MGHRA and YSYEKL. This CDR3 comprises 15 residues. Unmatched junction bases numbered 7, after V lost 5 bases and J lost 5 bases. The CDR3 loop is CASSFGRDRDNEQFF. The DNA for the CDR3 is TGCGCCAGCAGCTTTGGCCGGGACAGGGACAATGAGCAGTTCTTC.

The genes are TRBV7-7 and TRBJ2-5, with 12 bases fitting TRBD2. Unmatched junction bases numbered 3, after V lost 4 bases and J lost 0 bases. Germline V gene sequence: CDR1 SSHAT, CDR2 FNYEAQ (reference sequence). The CDR3 loop spans 16 amino acids. The CDR3: CASSSLAGGNQETQYF. CDR3 coding DNA: TGTGCCAGCAGCTCCCTAGCGGGGGGGAACCAAGAGACCCAGTACTTC.

This chain links TRBV7-9 with TRBJ1-1, with no clear D. This CDR3 is built from 15 residues. Germline V gene lookup returns CDR1 SEHNR and CDR2 FQNEAQ (reference sequence). V lost 0 bases and J lost 4, with 12 bases in between. The CDR3 sequence: CASSLAPLGITEAFF. CDR3 DNA: TGTGCCAGCAGCTTAGCCCCTTTGGGAATCACTGAAGCTTTCTTT. Drawing the rest from reference TRBV7-9 and TRBJ1-1, the complete variable domain is DTGVSQNPRHKITKRGQNVTFRCDPISEHNRLYWYRQTLGQGPEFLTYFQNEAQLEKSRLLSDRFSAERPKGSFSTLEIQRTEQGDSAMYLCASSLAPLGITEAFFGQGTRLTVV.

A remark on this clone: The sample carries other DNA sequences with the same CDR3. V and J are TRBV3-1 (or the pseudogene TRBV3-2) and TRBJ2-7; 7 bases match TRBD2. Trimming removed 4 bases from V and 2 bases from J; junction bases left unmatched: 2. Germline V gene lookup returns CDR1 LGHDT and CDR2 YNNKEL (reference sequence). The CDR3 has 13 amino acids. Here the CDR3 reads CASSLRGAYEQYF. Written as DNA, the CDR3 is TGTGCCAGCAGCCTCCGGGGGGCCTACGAGCAGTACTTC.

The rearrangement uses TRBV5-5 and TRBJ1-2; 7 nucleotides line up with TRBD1. The CDR3 consists of 16 residues. With V trimmed by 5 bases and J by 1 base, 11 bases remained unmatched. Germline loops: CDR1 SGHKS, CDR2 YYEKEE (reference sequence). This CDR3 reads CASSRKAGGGNYGYTF. The CDR3 DNA follows: TGTGCCAGCAGTCGAAAGGCAGGGGGAGGTAACTATGGCTACACCTTC.

The rearrangement joins TRBV6-5 to TRBJ1-1; D perhaps matches TRBD1 (5 bases). CDR1 is MNHEY, CDR2 SVGAGI, per germline. The CDR3 has 13 residues. Trimming shortened V by 8 bases and J by 3 bases, and 13 bases separated the two germline ends. This chain's CDR3 is CASGYRRDTEAFF. CDR3 in DNA: TGTGCCAGCGGGTACAGGAGGGACACTGAAGCTTTCTTT.

The rearrangement uses TRBV12-5 and TRBJ1-5; D is uncertain. This CDR3 is built from 13 residues. V dropped 3 bases and J dropped 7 bases, with 10 bases sitting between them. Germline values: CDR1 LGHNT, CDR2 FRNRAP. The CDR3 sequence is CASGFEVRQPQHF. The CDR3 nucleotides are TGTGCTAGTGGTTTTGAGGTGAGGCAGCCCCAGCATTTT.

The chain joins TRBV6-5 to TRBJ2-1, with D perhaps matching TRBD1 or TRBD2 (5 bases each). This CDR3 spans 13 amino acids. Looked up from germline, CDR1 is MNHEY and CDR2 is SVGAGI. V dropped 7 bases and J dropped 5 bases, with 12 bases sitting between them. CDR3 sequence (DNA): TGTGCCAGCACCGGGACCCCTAACAATGAGCAGTTCTTC. Encoded protein: CASTGTPNNEQFF.

The V call is TRBV29-1, the J call TRBJ1-2, with unresolved D. This CDR3 has 16 amino acids. CDR1 and CDR2 (germline): SQVTM, ANQGSEA. Between the trimmed V and J ends, which lost 1 base and 4 bases, there was a span of 19 bases. CDR3 protein: CSVEAVGQTILYGYTF. The CDR3 DNA reads as TGCAGCGTTGAAGCAGTGGGCCAAACGATCCTCTATGGCTACACCTTC.

The chain uses TRBV19 and TRBJ1-5, with a weak D call TRBD1 (5 bases). This CDR3 region has 13 residues. Between the trimmed V and J ends, which lost 6 bases and 4 bases, there was a span of 10 bases. Germline CDR1 and CDR2: LNHDA and SQIVND (reference sequence). CDR3 in amino acids: CASRGQENQPQHF. In nucleotides, the CDR3 is TGTGCCAGTAGAGGACAAGAAAATCAGCCCCAGCATTTT.